This entry describes one TCR beta chain. Its target is not known. The sample belongs to a study of immune cell composition in non-small cell lung cancer. Measured with immunoSEQ multiplex PCR; TCRdb has only the in-frame clones, and not every one. The sample consists of under 3,500 clones, about 70% of them appearing once. General study findings and limits: In adenocarcinoma, maximal tumour-associated clone frequency tracked TIL tumour reactivity. Dominant in vivo tumour-associated clones were not shown to share tumour-reactive sequences. Smoking pack-years did not significantly correlate with tumour TCR-beta clonality.

Germline V gene data show CDR1 as MDHEN and CDR2 as SYDVKM. V was trimmed by 5 bases and J by 6 bases, leaving 19 bases between them. The CDR3 is 15 amino acids. Genomic DNA came from frozen unsorted single-cell suspensions. The rearrangement uses TRBV28 and TRBJ1-1; D remains ambiguous. The sequence derives from a human donor with non-small cell lung cancer. The sequencing sample was made of lung tumor tissue. CDR3 sequence reads: CASSPGEGREAEAFF. CDR3 coding DNA: TGTGCCAGCAGTCCCGGGGAGGGAAGGGAAGCTGAAGCTTTCTTT.